A single TCR beta chain is shown here with its context. The data are from a study of blood T cell repertoires in COVID-19. The wider study: T cells, B-cell-depleted T cells, or PBMCs provided the cDNA or gDNA that served as material.

This CDR3 is 16 amino acids long. Germline lookup yields CDR1 SGHRS and CDR2 YFSETQ. Trimming left V 1 base short and J 8 bases short, with 19 bases between. As originally analysed: Estimates of nucleated cell counts were drawn from the amplification of reference gene primers. Only in-frame clones appear in the TCRdb table, and some are missing; sequencing was by immunoSEQ multiplex PCR. D and trimming were read from the DNA, whereas the V and J calls and clone size are those reported in that table. The sample carries roughly 160,000 clones, more than 85% recorded once. V usage is TRBV5-1 and J usage is TRBJ2-1; tentative D call: TRBD2 (6 bases). The origin of this receptor is a man over 45 with acute or convalescent COVID-19. Sequenced material: peripheral blood. The CDR3: CASSLRGLASEDEQFF. The CDR3 region has the DNA TGCGCCAGCAGCTTGCGAGGGTTGGCTAGCGAGGATGAGCAGTTCTTC.